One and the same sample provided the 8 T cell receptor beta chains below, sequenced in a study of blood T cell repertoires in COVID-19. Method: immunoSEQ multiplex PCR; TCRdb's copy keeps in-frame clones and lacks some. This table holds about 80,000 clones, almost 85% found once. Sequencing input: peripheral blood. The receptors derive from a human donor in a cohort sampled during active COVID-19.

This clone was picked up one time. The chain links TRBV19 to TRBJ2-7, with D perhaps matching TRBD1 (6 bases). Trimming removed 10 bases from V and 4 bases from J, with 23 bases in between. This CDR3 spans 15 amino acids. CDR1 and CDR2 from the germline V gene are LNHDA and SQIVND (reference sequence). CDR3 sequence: CATKHRDNHGYEQYF. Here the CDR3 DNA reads TGTGCCACCAAGCACCGGGACAACCACGGGTACGAGCAGTACTTC.

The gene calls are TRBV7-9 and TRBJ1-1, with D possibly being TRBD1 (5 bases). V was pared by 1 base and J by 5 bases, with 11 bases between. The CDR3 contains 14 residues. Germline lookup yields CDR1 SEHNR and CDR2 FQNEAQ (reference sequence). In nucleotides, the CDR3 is TGTGCCAGCAGCTTAGTCCCAGGGCATACTGAAGCTTTCTTT. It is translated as CASSLVPGHTEAFF.

CDR3 DNA sequence: TGTGCCAGCAGTCCAGGCCAGAGCTCCTACAATGAGCAGTTCTTC. Amino acid sequence: CASSPGQSSYNEQFF. The chain employs TRBV2 and TRBJ2-1; the D is unclear. Germline CDR1 SNHLY, CDR2 FYNNEI. V gave up 5 bases and J gave up 0 bases, with 11 bases separating them. The CDR3 is 15 residues long.

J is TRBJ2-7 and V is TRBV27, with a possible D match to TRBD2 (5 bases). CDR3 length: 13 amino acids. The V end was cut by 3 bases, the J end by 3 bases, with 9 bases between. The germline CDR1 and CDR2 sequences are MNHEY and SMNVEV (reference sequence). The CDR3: CASSLGSVYEQYF. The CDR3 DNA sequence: TGTGCCAGCAGTTTGGGTAGCGTCTACGAGCAGTACTTC.

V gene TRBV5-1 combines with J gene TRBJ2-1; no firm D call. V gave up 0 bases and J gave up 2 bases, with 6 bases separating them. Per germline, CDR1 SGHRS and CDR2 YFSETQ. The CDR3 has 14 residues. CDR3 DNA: TGCGCCAGCAGCTTGGGTGGCCCCTACAATGAGCAGTTCTTC. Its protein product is CASSLGGPYNEQFF.

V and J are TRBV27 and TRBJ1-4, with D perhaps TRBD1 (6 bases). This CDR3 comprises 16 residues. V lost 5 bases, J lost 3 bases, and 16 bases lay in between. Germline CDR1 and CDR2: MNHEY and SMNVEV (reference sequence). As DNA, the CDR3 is TGTGCCAGCAGTCTTCGCCAGGGGAGGGCTAATGAAAAACTGTTTTTT. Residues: CASSLRQGRANEKLFF.

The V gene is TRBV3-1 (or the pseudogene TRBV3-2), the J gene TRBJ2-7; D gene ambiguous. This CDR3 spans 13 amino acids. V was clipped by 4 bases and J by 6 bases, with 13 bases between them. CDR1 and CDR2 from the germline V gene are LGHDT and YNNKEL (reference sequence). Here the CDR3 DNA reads TGTGCCAGCAGCCGCCGACTTTCCGTCGAGCAGTACTTC. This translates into CASSRRLSVEQYF.

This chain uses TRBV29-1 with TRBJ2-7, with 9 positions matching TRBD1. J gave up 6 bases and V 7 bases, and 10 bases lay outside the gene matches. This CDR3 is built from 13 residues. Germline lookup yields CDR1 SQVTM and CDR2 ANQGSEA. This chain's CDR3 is CSARTGTGSEQYF. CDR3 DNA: TGCAGCGCCCGGACCGGGACAGGGAGCGAGCAGTACTTC.